This T cell receptor beta chain appears in the sequencing data of a study of T-cell reconstitution after alpha-beta-depleted transplantation in children. There are many counts of this clonotype. V was pared by 2 bases and J by 5 bases, with 7 bases between. The CDR3 is 13 residues long. CDR1 is ENHRY and CDR2 is SYGVKD in the germline V gene. As it was prepared, the TCRbeta library received unique molecular identifiers. TCRdb re-called the PCR reads with MiXCR, one entry per CDR3 protein. The sample has about 70,000 distinct CDR3 sequences, about 11% seen once. This rearrangement joins TRBV10-3 to TRBJ1-5, with unresolved D. The sample in question was PBMCs, obtained before TCRalphabeta/CD19-depleted stem cell transplant. This receptor was identified in a boy under 18 with acute myeloid leukemia, due to receive a stem cell transplant. The chain's CDR3 is CAISEAVDQPQHF. The CDR3 region has the DNA TGTGCCATCAGTGAGGCTGTGGATCAGCCCCAGCATTTT.